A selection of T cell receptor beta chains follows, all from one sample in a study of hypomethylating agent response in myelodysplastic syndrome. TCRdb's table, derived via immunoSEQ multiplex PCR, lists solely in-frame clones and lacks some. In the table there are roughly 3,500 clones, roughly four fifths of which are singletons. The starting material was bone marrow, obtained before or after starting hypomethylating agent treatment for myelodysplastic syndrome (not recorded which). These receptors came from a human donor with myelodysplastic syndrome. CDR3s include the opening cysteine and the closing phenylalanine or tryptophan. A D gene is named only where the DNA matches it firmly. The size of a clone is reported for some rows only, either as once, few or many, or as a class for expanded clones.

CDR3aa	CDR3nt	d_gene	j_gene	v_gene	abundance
CASSLRVSSYEQYF	TGTGCCAGCAGCTTGCGGGTAAGCTCCTACGAGCAGTACTTC	NA	TRBJ2-7	TRBV5-6	NA
CASSLFTDTQYF	TGCGCCAGCAGCTTATTTACAGATACGCAGTATTTT	NA	TRBJ2-3	TRBV4-1	NA
CASSLRGQGTGELFF	TGTGCCAGCAGCCTTCGGGGACAGGGCACCGGGGAGCTGTTTTTT	TRBD1	TRBJ2-2	TRBV5-4	NA
CASSRDRVRYEQYF	TGTGCCAGCAGTAGGGACAGGGTCAGGTACGAGCAGTACTTC	TRBD1	TRBJ2-7	TRBV28	once
CAISDHRSGQETQYF	TGTGCCATCAGTGACCATCGAAGCGGTCAGGAGACCCAGTACTTC	NA	TRBJ2-5	TRBV10-3	few
CASSPRQGSTDTQYF	TGTGCCAGTAGTCCACGACAGGGAAGCACAGATACGCAGTATTTT	TRBD1	TRBJ2-3	TRBV19	NA
CASREGAGLFF	TGTGCCAGCCGTGAAGGGGCAGGGTTGTTTTTT	NA	TRBJ1-4	TRBV6-1	NA
CASSIGTTGPVTGELFF	TGTGCCAGTTCCATTGGAACCACTGGACCCGTCACCGGGGAGCTGTTTTTT	NA	TRBJ2-2	TRBV19	NA
CASKFPGAETQYF	TGCGCCAGCAAGTTCCCAGGGGCGGAGACCCAGTACTTC	NA	TRBJ2-5	TRBV5-1	once
CASSRDRGPDGYTF	TGTGCCAGCAGCCGCGACAGGGGGCCGGATGGCTACACCTTC	TRBD1	TRBJ1-2	TRBV6-5	NA
CASSGAGRTGELFF	TGTGCCAGCAGTGGAGCAGGCAGAACCGGGGAGCTGTTTTTT	NA	TRBJ2-2	TRBV2	NA
CASSSGAGTGELFF	TGTGCCAGCAGCTCAGGGGCAGGGACCGGGGAGCTGTTTTTT	NA	TRBJ2-2	TRBV7-9	NA
CASSLAWGKNNQPQHF	TGTGCCAGCAGCTTGGCATGGGGGAAGAACAATCAGCCCCAGCATTTT	NA	TRBJ1-5	TRBV5-8	NA
CASSLTGKGNSPLHF	TGTGCCAGCAGCTTAACAGGGAAGGGTAATTCACCCCTCCACTTT	NA	TRBJ1-6	TRBV7-9	few
CASALSGRNTEAFF	TGTGCCAGTGCCCTTTCGGGGAGAAACACTGAAGCTTTCTTT	NA	TRBJ1-1	TRBV19	once
CASSDPANRRTQYF	TGTGCCAGCAGCGACCCGGCCAACCGACGGACCCAGTACTTC	NA	TRBJ2-5	TRBV25-1	NA
CASSSIVRTSGRTDTQYF	TGTGCCAGCAGCTCCATCGTGAGGACTAGCGGCCGCACAGATACGCAGTATTTT	TRBD2	TRBJ2-3	TRBV5-5	NA
CASSLTSGGANEQFF	TGTGCCAGCAGCTTGACTAGCGGGGGGGCCAATGAGCAGTTCTTC	TRBD2	TRBJ2-1	TRBV11-3	once
CASSLLTGGTGEQFF	TGTGCCAGCAGCTTGTTAACAGGGGGAACGGGTGAGCAGTTCTTC	TRBD1	TRBJ2-1	TRBV5-5	once